This TCR beta chain was captured by sequencing in a study of CD8+ T cells in alopecia areata. As for the study in general: Treated patients were dosed with oral tofacitinib, taking 5 to 10 mg twice daily. Regarding the study as a whole: The study also sequences resident alphabeta T cells of normal skin in scalp samples.

V was cut by 4 bases and J by 1 base, with 18 bases left in between. The CDR3 is 16 amino acids. Germline V gives CDR1 SGHRS, CDR2 YFSETQ. Treatment indicated: oral pan-JAK inhibitor, 5-10 mg twice daily. PBMCs provided sorted CD4+ and CD8+ T cells. The sequencing template was cDNA reverse transcribed from extracted RNA. Clones were sequenced by immunoSEQ multiplex PCR, and TCRdb holds only the in-frame ones, with some missing. The sample contains about 190,000 clones, 50% to 60% of which appear only once. Comment on this clone: Its antigen is undetermined.

The sequencing used CD4+ T cells sorted from blood, collected at week 4, from a patient treated with tofacitinib. J is TRBJ2-7 and V is TRBV5-1, with a tentative D call TRBD2 (5 bases). This sequence was found in a human donor with alopecia areata. The CDR3 coding sequence is TGCGCCAGCAGCGTAGCCCCCAGCGGCCTATCCTACGAGCAGTACTTC. Amino acid sequence: CASSVAPSGLSYEQYF.